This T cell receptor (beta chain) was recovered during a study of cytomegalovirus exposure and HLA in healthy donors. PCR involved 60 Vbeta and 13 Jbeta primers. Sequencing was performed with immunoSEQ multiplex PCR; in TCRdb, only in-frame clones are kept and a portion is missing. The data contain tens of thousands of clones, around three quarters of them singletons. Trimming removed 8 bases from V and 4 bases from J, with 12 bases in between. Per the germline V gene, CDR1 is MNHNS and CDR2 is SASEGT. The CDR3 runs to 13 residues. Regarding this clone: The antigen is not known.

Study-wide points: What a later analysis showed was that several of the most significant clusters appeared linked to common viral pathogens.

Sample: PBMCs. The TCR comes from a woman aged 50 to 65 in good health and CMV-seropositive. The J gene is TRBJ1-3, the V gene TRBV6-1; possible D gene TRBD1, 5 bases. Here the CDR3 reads CASWRQGGNTIYF. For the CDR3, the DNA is TGTGCCAGCTGGCGGCAGGGAGGAAACACCATATATTTT.